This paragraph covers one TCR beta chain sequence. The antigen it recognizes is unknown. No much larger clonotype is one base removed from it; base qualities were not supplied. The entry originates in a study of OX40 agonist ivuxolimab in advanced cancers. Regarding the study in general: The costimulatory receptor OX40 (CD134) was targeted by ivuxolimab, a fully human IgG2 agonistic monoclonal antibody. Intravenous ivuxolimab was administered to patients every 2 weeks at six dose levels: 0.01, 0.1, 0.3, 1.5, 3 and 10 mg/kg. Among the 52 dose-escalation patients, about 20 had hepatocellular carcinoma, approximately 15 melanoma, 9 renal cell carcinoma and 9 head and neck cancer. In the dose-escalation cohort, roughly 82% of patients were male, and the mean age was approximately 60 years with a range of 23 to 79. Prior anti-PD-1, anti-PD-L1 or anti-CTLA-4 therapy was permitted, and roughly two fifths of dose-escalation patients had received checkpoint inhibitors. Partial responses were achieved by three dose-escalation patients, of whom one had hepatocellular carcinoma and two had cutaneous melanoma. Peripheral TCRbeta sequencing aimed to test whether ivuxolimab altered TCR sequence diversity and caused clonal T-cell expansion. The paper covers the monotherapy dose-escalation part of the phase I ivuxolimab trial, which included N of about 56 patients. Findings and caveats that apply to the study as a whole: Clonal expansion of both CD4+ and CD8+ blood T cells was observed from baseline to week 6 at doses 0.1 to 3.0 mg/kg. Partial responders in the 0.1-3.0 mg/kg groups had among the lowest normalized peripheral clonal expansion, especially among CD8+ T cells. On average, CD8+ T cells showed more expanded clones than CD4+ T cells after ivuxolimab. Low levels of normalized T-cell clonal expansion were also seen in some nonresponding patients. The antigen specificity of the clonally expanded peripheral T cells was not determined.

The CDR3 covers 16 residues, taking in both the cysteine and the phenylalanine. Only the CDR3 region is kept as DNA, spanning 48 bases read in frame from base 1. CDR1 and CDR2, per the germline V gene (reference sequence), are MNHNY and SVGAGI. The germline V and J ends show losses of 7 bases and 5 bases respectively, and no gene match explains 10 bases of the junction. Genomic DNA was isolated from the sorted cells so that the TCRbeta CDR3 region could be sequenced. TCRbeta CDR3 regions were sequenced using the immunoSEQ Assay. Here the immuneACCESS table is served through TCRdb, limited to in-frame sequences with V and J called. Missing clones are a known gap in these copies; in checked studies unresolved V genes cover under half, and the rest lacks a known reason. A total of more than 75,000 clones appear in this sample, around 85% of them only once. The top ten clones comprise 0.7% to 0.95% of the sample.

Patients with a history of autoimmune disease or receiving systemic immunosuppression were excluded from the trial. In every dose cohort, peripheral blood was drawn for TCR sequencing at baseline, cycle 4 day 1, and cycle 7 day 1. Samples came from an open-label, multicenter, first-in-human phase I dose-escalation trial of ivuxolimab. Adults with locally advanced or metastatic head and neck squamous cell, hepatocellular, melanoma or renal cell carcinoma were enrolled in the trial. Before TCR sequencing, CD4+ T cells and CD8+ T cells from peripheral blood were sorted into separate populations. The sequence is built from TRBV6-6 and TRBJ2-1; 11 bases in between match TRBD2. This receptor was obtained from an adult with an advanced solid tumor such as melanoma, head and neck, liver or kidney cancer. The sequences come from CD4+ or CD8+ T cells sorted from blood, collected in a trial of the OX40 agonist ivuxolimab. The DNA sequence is TGTGCCAGCACCCAGACTAGCGGGATTGTCCACAATGAGCAGTTCTTC. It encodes CASTQTSGIVHNEQFF.